This T cell receptor (beta chain) was captured in a study of Ad26.COV2.S vaccination and SARS-CoV-2 variants. Treatment: about 20 received Ad26.COV2.S at low or high dose, single or two shots; roughly five received placebo; per-sample allocation not given. Day 63 after the first vaccine or placebo injection was the time point for sampling. Within Boston, the person who donated was an adult of 18-55 years. Libraries were prepared by immunoSEQ multiplex PCR; TCRdb keeps only in-frame clonotypes and omits some of them. Here the sample spans 300,000 to 350,000 clones, about 86% being singletons. The origin of this receptor is a person aged 18-65 years who received the Ad26.COV2.S COVID-19 vaccine or a placebo. This specimen consisted of peripheral blood, obtained in a trial of Ad26.COV2.S vaccine versus placebo.

In DNA, the CDR3 is TGTGCCAGCAGCTTGGATACAGGGAGTTATGGCTACACCTTC. Its translation is CASSLDTGSYGYTF. The V call is TRBV5-4, the J call TRBJ1-2, with D perhaps matching TRBD1 (6 bases). This CDR3 spans 14 amino acids. CDR1 SGHNT and CDR2 YYREEE come from the germline V gene (reference sequence). Trimming took off 0 bases at V and 5 bases at J, with 11 bases between the two ends.